This T cell receptor beta chain was sequenced during a study of blood T cell repertoires in COVID-19. Losses at the gene ends were 3 bases for V and 2 bases for J; bases not matched to a gene: 4. Germline V gene sequence: CDR1 SGDLS, CDR2 YYNGEE. This CDR3 is 15 amino acids long. The method was immunoSEQ multiplex PCR; TCRdb's version includes in-frame clones alone and lacks a portion of them. The sample includes about 220,000 clones, about 87% of them seen just once. The receptor was derived from a woman aged 40 to 55 with acute COVID-19. Input material: PBMCs or T cells enriched from blood (not recorded which). The rearrangement uses TRBV9 and TRBJ1-2, with 10 bases lining up with TRBD1. This chain's CDR3 is CASSGEGQGNYGYTF. CDR3 sequence (DNA): TGTGCCAGCAGCGGAGAGGGACAGGGGAACTATGGCTACACCTTC.